The clone carrying this T cell receptor beta chain was seen many times. Arm-PCR of CDR3 regions and iRepertoire HTBI primers were used to build TCR beta libraries. MiXCR, run by TCRdb on the multiplex PCR reads, gives a single entry per CDR3 protein. The sample includes roughly 520,000 distinct CDR3 sequences, about 12% of them seen just once. Germline-derived CDR1 and CDR2 are MNHNS and SASEGT. The CDR3 spans 11 residues. V was clipped by 8 bases and J by 2 bases, with 3 bases between them. Noted time point: newly diagnosed GD, antithyroid drugs for less than 3 months. Researchers made the TCR library from RNA that was extracted from PBMCs. This entry belongs to a study of regulatory T cells in long-lasting Graves disease. The sample was also reused in another study, on T cells in Graves' hyperthyroidism and ophthalmopathy.

The specimen was peripheral blood mononuclear cells (PBMCs), collected at new diagnosis, from a patient treated with antithyroid drugs. This clonotype was sampled from a woman under 40 with Graves disease. This sequence joins TRBV6-1 and TRBJ2-2; no firm D call. CDR3 in DNA: TGTGCCAGCGGAAACACCGGGGAGCTGTTTTTT. Amino acids: CASGNTGELFF.